These T cell receptor beta chains were read from a single sample in a study of cytomegalovirus exposure and HLA in healthy donors. TCRdb keeps only in-frame clones here, not all; method: immunoSEQ multiplex PCR. The table includes 150,000 or so clones, roughly four fifths detected once. The specimen was PBMCs. Source of these receptors: a female donor in good health and CMV-seronegative. Both conserved end residues are part of each CDR3. The D gene is left open where the match is weak. The listing skips clone size in some rows; elsewhere it reads once, few, many or a size class.

v_call	j_call	d_call	clone_size	cdr3_aa	cdr3_nt
TRBV9	TRBJ1-1	-	-	CASSPPAFGEAFF	TGTGCCAGCAGCCCTCCCGCGTTTGGTGAAGCTTTCTTT
TRBV7-8	TRBJ1-2	-	-	CASSPPGEAPEGYTF	TGTGCCAGCAGCCCCCCCGGAGAGGCCCCGGAAGGCTACACCTTC
TRBV19	TRBJ2-5	-	-	CASRRGSSAQETQYF	TGTGCCAGTAGGCGGGGCAGTTCCGCCCAAGAGACCCAGTACTTC
TRBV19	TRBJ2-1	TRBD2	few	CASSGTGGLAGAANEQFF	TGTGCCAGTAGTGGAACAGGGGGACTAGCGGGGGCCGCCAATGAGCAGTTCTTC
TRBV27	TRBJ1-5	TRBD1	-	CASSKTGVRNSNQPQHF	TGTGCCAGCAGTAAAACAGGGGTGCGGAATAGCAATCAGCCCCAGCATTTT
TRBV9	TRBJ2-2	-	-	CASSAPLGVTGELFF	TGTGCCAGCAGCGCCCCTCTAGGGGTTACCGGGGAGCTGTTTTTT
TRBV6-5	TRBJ1-2	-	once	CASSYSTALGGYTF	TGTGCCAGCAGTTACTCGACGGCCCTAGGCGGCTACACCTTC
TRBV19	TRBJ2-3	TRBD1	-	CASSIETGGITDTQYF	TGTGCCAGTAGTATCGAGACAGGGGGCATCACAGATACGCAGTATTTT
TRBV18	TRBJ2-7	-	-	CASSPDSRYEQYF	TGTGCCAGCTCACCAGATTCGAGATACGAGCAGTACTTC
TRBV7-3	TRBJ2-3	-	-	CASSPALGSPTDTQYF	TGTGCCAGCAGCCCCGCTTTGGGGAGTCCCACAGATACGCAGTATTTT
TRBV10-3	TRBJ2-5	TRBD2	-	CAISEPGRGGWTQYF	TGTGCCATCAGTGAGCCCGGGCGGGGGGGCTGGACCCAGTACTTC
TRBV28	TRBJ2-7	-	-	CASSGGPYEQYF	TGTGCCAGCAGCGGCGGCCCCTACGAGCAGTACTTC
TRBV19	TRBJ1-1	TRBD1	-	CASSSDRVAEAFF	TGTGCCAGTAGCAGCGACAGGGTTGCCGAAGCTTTCTTT
TRBV7-2	TRBJ1-2	TRBD1	few	CASSGRTGIDGYTF	TGTGCCAGCAGCGGGAGGACAGGTATAGATGGCTACACCTTC
TRBV6-5	TRBJ1-4	-	-	CASSTQDGNNEKLFF	TGTGCCAGCAGTACCCAGGACGGGAACAATGAAAAACTGTTTTTT
TRBV7-9	TRBJ2-7	-	-	CASSRGGGEQYF	TGTGCCAGCAGCAGGGGGGGTGGGGAGCAGTACTTC
TRBV13	TRBJ2-2	-	-	CASSFRQANTGELFF	TGTGCCAGCAGCTTCAGGCAGGCGAACACCGGGGAGCTGTTTTTT
TRBV6-5	TRBJ2-7	TRBD1	few	CASSPGTDSYEQYF	TGTGCCAGCAGCCCCGGGACAGATTCCTACGAGCAGTACTTC
TRBV27	TRBJ1-5	TRBD1	-	CASSSPTTGAVNQPQHF	TGTGCCAGCAGTTCACCGACGACAGGGGCAGTAAATCAGCCCCAGCATTTT
TRBV29-1	TRBJ2-2	-	-	CSVISTGELFF	TGCAGCGTTATATCTACCGGGGAGCTGTTTTTT
TRBV18	TRBJ1-3	-	-	CASSPPRGEYTIYF	TGTGCCAGCTCACCACCGCGGGGAGAGTACACCATATATTTT
TRBV18	TRBJ2-5	-	-	CASSPVAGVAETQYF	TGTGCCAGCTCACCAGTCGCAGGGGTGGCGGAGACCCAGTACTTC
TRBV30	TRBJ1-2	TRBD1	-	CAWMSRDRVSGYTF	TGTGCCTGGATGTCGCGGGACAGGGTTTCTGGCTACACCTTC
TRBV5-1	TRBJ1-1	-	few	CASSFSQGDTEAFF	TGCGCCAGCAGCTTTTCCCAGGGCGACACTGAAGCTTTCTTT
TRBV13	TRBJ2-5	TRBD2	once	CASSFWTSGGGTQYF	TGTGCCAGCAGCTTCTGGACTAGCGGGGGCGGGACCCAGTACTTC
TRBV2	TRBJ2-3	-	-	CASSRQSTDTQYF	TGTGCCAGCTCGAGGCAGAGCACAGATACGCAGTATTTT
TRBV6-5	TRBJ1-2	-	few	CASSSAGRRFYGYTF	TGTGCCAGCAGTTCCGCCGGCAGGCGCTTCTATGGCTACACCTTC
TRBV5-4	TRBJ2-1	-	-	CASSWGRKPTEQFF	TGTGCCAGCAGCTGGGGGAGGAAGCCCACTGAGCAGTTCTTC
TRBV2	TRBJ2-3	-	-	CASSEGQGKDATDTQYF	TGTGCCAGCAGTGAAGGTCAGGGAAAGGACGCCACAGATACGCAGTATTTT
TRBV7-9	TRBJ1-5	-	-	CASSPGIAQGDNQPQHF	TGTGCCAGCAGCCCAGGTATCGCACAGGGTGACAATCAGCCCCAGCATTTT
TRBV6-6	TRBJ2-5	-	-	CASSYFGQKSQETQYF	TGTGCCAGCAGTTACTTCGGACAGAAATCGCAAGAGACCCAGTACTTC